The next 25 T cell receptor beta chains were all read from a single sample in a study of blood T cells in healthy people across ages. With a J-beta primer mix and a sample-barcoded 5' primer, a second PCR ran roughly 7 to 11 cycles. TCRdb reprocessed the 5' RACE reads via MiXCR and lists one record per CDR3 protein. The table includes about 1.4 million distinct CDR3 sequences, roughly 64% detected once. Material for sequencing was blood. The receptors stem from a man in his late teens or twenties in good health.

In its sample, this clonotype was seen a few times. The chain has TRBV6-4 and TRBJ1-6; 9 nucleotides match TRBD1. V shed 3 bases, J shed 9 bases, and the junction held 6 bases outside the gene matches. This CDR3 is built from 15 residues. CDR1 and CDR2 (germline): MRHNA, SNTAGT. This CDR3 reads CASSEGTGTGSPLHF. The CDR3 coding sequence is TGTGCCAGCAGTGAGGGGACAGGGACTGGTTCACCCCTCCACTTT.

The rearrangement joins TRBV12-3 or TRBV12-4 to TRBJ2-5; D is uncertain. The CDR3 extends over 15 amino acids. V was trimmed by 6 bases and J by 3 bases, leaving 17 bases between them. The CDR3 DNA reads TGTGCCAGCAGCCGAATTTTTATCGAGGAAGAGACCCAGTACTTC. It yields the protein CASSRIFIEEETQYF.

This chain connects TRBV4-1 to TRBJ2-1, with a weak D call TRBD2 (5 bases). CDR3 length: 17 residues. Germline CDR1 reads MGHRA; CDR2 reads YSYEKL. V was trimmed by 1 base and J by 2 bases, leaving 15 bases between them. CDR3 residues: CASSQGGLPPTYNEQFF. The CDR3 region has the DNA TGCGCCAGCAGCCAAGGAGGACTTCCGCCCACCTACAATGAGCAGTTCTTC.

The chain links TRBV21-1 to TRBJ2-1; TRBD1 was called by the table and not checked on the DNA. TRBV21-1 is tagged as a pseudogene. The CDR3 totals 11 residues. The CDR3 nucleotides read TGTGCCAGCAGCACACCCCCTGAGCAGTTCTTC. Translation gives CASSTPPEQFF.

The gene calls are TRBV20-1 and TRBJ2-5, with D perhaps matching TRBD1 or TRBD2 (7 bases each). The CDR3 is 13 amino acids. V was trimmed by 6 bases and J by 5 bases, leaving 16 bases between them. Germline CDR1 DFQATT, CDR2 SNEGSKA (reference sequence). CDR3 coding DNA: TGCAGTGCCAGGGAGGGGGCCGGGGAGACCCAGTACTTC. This gives the protein CSAREGAGETQYF.

The genes are TRBV12-3 or TRBV12-4 and TRBJ2-7, with 9 bases aligning to TRBD2. The CDR3 runs 18 residues. V trimming: 5 bases; J trimming: 5 bases; junction bases outside the gene matches: 19. As DNA, the CDR3 is TGTGCCAGCAGTGACAGACCTAGCGGGGCTCTAGGACTCGACGAGCAGTACTTC. It is translated as CASSDRPSGALGLDEQYF.

This chain joins TRBV7-8 and TRBJ1-1, with D tentatively TRBD1 (5 bases). Germline V gene lookup returns CDR1 SGHVS and CDR2 FQNEAQ. The CDR3 loop spans 11 amino acids. Trimming took 5 bases from V and 8 from J, leaving 9 bases between them. The CDR3 DNA follows: TGTGCCAGCAGCACTAGACAGGAAGCTTTCTTT. Amino acid sequence: CASSTRQEAFF.

V and J are TRBV25-1 and TRBJ2-1, with 7 positions matching TRBD1. CDR1 is MGHDK, CDR2 SYGVNS, per germline. The CDR3 is made up of 14 amino acids. V trimming: 10 bases; J trimming: 7 bases; junction bases outside the gene matches: 13. The CDR3 loop reads CATEGQMGRNEQFF. In DNA form, the CDR3 reads TGTGCCACAGAGGGACAGATGGGTAGGAATGAGCAGTTCTTC.

This chain links TRBV29-1 with TRBJ2-1, with a weak D call TRBD2 (6 bases). This CDR3 is 15 amino acids long. The ends were cut back, 0 bases at V and 2 bases at J, with 11 bases in the middle. Germline assignment: CDR1 SQVTM and CDR2 ANQGSEA. The DNA of the CDR3 is TGCAGCGTTGAAGAATGGGGGAGGACCTACAATGAGCAGTTCTTC. Protein product: CSVEEWGRTYNEQFF.

The chain uses TRBV4-2 and TRBJ2-5, with D tentatively TRBD1 or TRBD2 (5 bases each). V was cut by 1 base and J by 6 bases, with 21 bases left in between. This CDR3 contains 17 residues. Per germline, CDR1 LGHNA and CDR2 YNFKEQ. The CDR3 loop is CASSQVGVGTWEQTQYF. The CDR3 DNA is TGTGCCAGCAGCCAAGTGGGGGTGGGCACCTGGGAGCAGACCCAGTACTTC.

The rearrangement links TRBV12-3 or TRBV12-4 to TRBJ2-7; D uncertain. The V gene lost 6 bases and the J gene lost 12 bases, with 21 bases spanning the gap. The CDR3 extends over 13 amino acids. This chain's CDR3 is CASSPTIRAPLYF. The CDR3 bases are TGTGCCAGCAGCCCAACTATACGGGCGCCGTTGTACTTC.

V is TRBV7-8 and J is TRBJ2-3, with D possibly matching TRBD1 (6 bases). The germline CDR1 and CDR2 sequences are SGHVS and FQNEAQ. The V end lost 5 bases, the J end lost 4 bases, and 22 bases lay between the germline ends. The CDR3 length is 17 residues. CDR3: CASSRREDSLFPDTQYF. In DNA, the CDR3 is TGTGCCAGCAGCCGACGAGAGGACAGTCTGTTCCCAGATACGCAGTATTTT. The full variable domain, its missing parts supplied by reference TRBV7-8 and TRBJ2-3, is GAGVSQSPRYKVAKRGQDVALRCDPISGHVSLFWYQQALGQGPEFLTYFQNEAQLDKSGLPSDRFFAERPEGSVSTLKIQRTQQEDSAVYLCASSRREDSLFPDTQYFGPGTRLTVL.

The chain has TRBV4-1 and TRBJ1-5; 10 nucleotides align to TRBD1. CDR3 length: 14 residues. Trimming at V came to 4 bases and at J to 6 bases, leaving 3 bases not matched to a gene. Per the germline V gene, CDR1 is MGHRA and CDR2 is YSYEKL. The DNA for the CDR3 is TGCGCCAGCAGCCGGGACAGGGGCGGTCAGCCCCAGCATTTT. Its translation: CASSRDRGGQPQHF.

The chain couples TRBV6-5 to TRBJ2-4; D is unclear. Gene TRBJ2-7 matches the end of the DNA better, so the J call may be wrong. Germline-derived CDR1 and CDR2 are MNHEY and SVGAGI. The CDR3 runs to 15 residues. CDR3 in amino acids: CASSYRGSRVYEQYF. The CDR3 DNA sequence: TGTGCCAGCAGTTATCGAGGCAGCCGGGTCTACGAGCAGTACTTC.

The V and J genes are TRBV6-1 and TRBJ2-7, with D possibly TRBD1 on 6 matching bases. Germline CDR1 and CDR2: MNHNS and SASEGT. Trimming stripped 6 bases from V and 3 bases from J, with 12 bases between. The CDR3 totals 13 residues. The CDR3 loop reads CASRTGPRYEQYF. CDR3 DNA sequence: TGTGCCAGCAGGACAGGCCCACGCTACGAGCAGTACTTC.

The genes are TRBV20-1 and TRBJ2-3; D perhaps matches TRBD2 (6 bases). This CDR3 contains 15 residues. Trimming stripped 1 base from V and 1 base from J, with 12 bases between. Looked up from germline, CDR1 is DFQATT and CDR2 is SNEGSKA (reference sequence). CDR3 sequence: CSARVGRGRTDTQYF. As DNA, the CDR3 is TGCAGTGCTAGAGTGGGGCGGGGCCGCACAGATACGCAGTATTTT.

The gene calls are TRBV15 and TRBJ1-2; D might be TRBD1 (6 bases). From germline, CDR1 is LNHNV and CDR2 YYDKDF (reference sequence). CDR3 length: 15 amino acids. V shed 6 bases and J shed 0 bases, with 14 bases lying between them. CDR3 amino acids: CATREEQGANYGYTF. CDR3 nucleotides: TGTGCCACCAGAGAGGAACAGGGAGCTAACTATGGCTACACCTTC. The variable domain in full, with the rest retrieved from reference TRBV15 and TRBJ1-2, is DAMVIQNPRYQVTQFGKPVTLSCSQTLNHNVMYWYQQKSSQAPKLLFHYYDKDFNNEADTPDNFQSRRPNTSFCFLDIRSPGLGDTAMYLCATREEQGANYGYTFGSGTRLTVV.

About this clonotype: A read error may account for a junction end that differs from germline. The CDR3 nucleotides are TGTACCAGCAGTGACACGCAGGGGGATTTTGGCACAGATACGCAGTATTTT. Encoded protein: CTSSDTQGDFGTDTQYF. The chain is built from TRBV6-4 and TRBJ2-3, with 7 positions matching TRBD1. The germline CDR1 and CDR2 sequences are MRHNA and SNTAGT. The CDR3 contains 17 residues.

This chain uses TRBV6-2 or TRBV6-3 with TRBJ1-2; D uncertain. Germline CDR1 is MNHEY and CDR2 is SVGEGT. This CDR3 contains 16 residues. Trimming shortened V by 4 bases and J by 0 bases, and 15 bases separated the two germline ends. CDR3 region: CASSSHPGAANYGYTF. CDR3 sequence (DNA): TGTGCCAGCAGTTCACATCCGGGAGCAGCTAACTATGGCTACACCTTC.

This rearrangement joins TRBV7-9 to TRBJ2-2, with 7 bases aligning to TRBD1. V lost 5 bases and J lost 3; bases outside the gene matches: 9. The CDR3 contains 16 residues. The germline V gene has CDR1 SEHNR and CDR2 FQNEAQ (reference sequence). This chain's CDR3 is CASSEPTGTDTGELFF. DNA for the CDR3: TGTGCCAGCAGCGAACCGACAGGGACCGACACCGGGGAGCTGTTTTTT.

The gene calls are TRBV7-9 and TRBJ2-1, with TRBD1 matching over 7 bases. Unmatched junction bases numbered 5, after V lost 4 bases and J lost 2 bases. Germline V CDR1 and CDR2: SEHNR, FQNEAQ (reference sequence). The CDR3 contains 15 residues. The DNA of the CDR3 is TGTGCCAGCAGCTCTGAAGGGGGCACCTACAATGAGCAGTTCTTC. This codes for CASSSEGGTYNEQFF.

The rearrangement links TRBV11-2 to TRBJ2-3; D unclear. V was cut by 3 bases and J by 4 bases, with 14 bases left in between. The CDR3 covers 15 residues. From germline, CDR1 is SGHAT and CDR2 FQNNGV. The CDR3 here is CASSFFRVAPDTQYF. For the CDR3, the DNA is TGTGCCAGCAGCTTCTTTCGGGTGGCCCCAGATACGCAGTATTTT.

This clonotype has just one count. The chain employs TRBV7-2 and TRBJ1-2; TRBD1 might be the D (5 bases). This CDR3 comprises 14 residues. V lost 4 bases, J lost 4 bases, and 13 bases lay in between. Germline values: CDR1 SGHTA, CDR2 FQGNSA. The CDR3 DNA reads as TGTGCCAGCAGCTGGGGGACCGCCGTCTATGGCTACACCTTC. This gives the protein CASSWGTAVYGYTF.

This chain joins TRBV7-4 and TRBJ2-5; 9 bases are shared with TRBD1. CDR1 and CDR2 from the germline V gene are SGHVT and SQSDAQ. V was pared by 4 bases and J by 11 bases, with 20 bases of the junction left unmatched. This CDR3 has 17 amino acids. The CDR3 DNA reads as TGTGCCAGCAGCTCAGATCCAAACAGGGGGCGTAACAATGAGCAGTACTTC. This encodes CASSSDPNRGRNNEQYF.

In its sample, this clonotype was seen a few times. V and J are TRBV4-1 and TRBJ2-7, with D possibly TRBD2 on 6 matching bases. This CDR3 contains 15 residues. The V end lost 4 bases, the J end lost 4 bases, and 17 bases lay between the germline ends. Germline values: CDR1 MGHRA, CDR2 YSYEKL. The CDR3 here is CASSLESRETYEQYF. DNA of the CDR3: TGCGCCAGCAGCCTCGAAAGCCGGGAGACTTACGAGCAGTACTTC.